These T cell receptor beta chains were read from a single sample in a study of CD8 T cells in ankylosing spondylitis. TCRdb fed the 5' RACE reads into MiXCR, producing one record per CDR3 protein. The sample carries about 800,000 distinct CDR3 sequences, about 11% recorded once. Sequencing was done on a sample of blood, either unsorted or a sorted T cell fraction (not recorded which). Receptor source: a male donor with ankylosing spondylitis. Each CDR3 is given with its conserved first and last residue. The D gene is left open where the match is weak. Not every row has a clone size; where given, it reads once, few, many or a size class.

few,TRBJ1-5,-,TRBV5-6,CASSLERNQPQHF,TGTGCCAGCAGCCTCGAGAGGAATCAGCCCCAGCATTTT
few,TRBJ1-2,-,TRBV4-3,CASSQDTTGGSYTF,TGCGCCAGCAGCCAAGACACGACAGGCGGGAGCTACACCTTC
-,TRBJ1-2,-,TRBV29-1,CSVARASYGYTF,TGCAGCGTTGCCAGGGCGTCCTATGGCTACACCTTC
-,TRBJ1-1,-,TRBV5-1,CASSLLTREDTEAFF,TGCGCCAGCAGCTTGCTAACCAGGGAGGACACTGAAGCTTTCTTT
-,TRBJ1-2,TRBD1,TRBV7-9,CASSPQDRGVDYTF,TGTGCCAGCAGCCCCCAAGACAGGGGCGTGGACTACACCTTC
many,TRBJ1-1,-,TRBV5-6,CASSLSPVLTEAFF,TGTGCCAGCAGCTTGTCACCGGTGCTAACTGAAGCTTTCTTT
few,TRBJ2-5,TRBD2,TRBV6-1,CASRLAEFQETQYF,TGTGCCAGCAGACTAGCGGAGTTCCAAGAGACCCAGTACTTC
few,TRBJ2-7,TRBD1,TRBV7-9,CASSSLYRDSSSYEQYF,TGTGCCAGCAGCTCCCTTTATAGGGACAGCTCTTCCTACGAGCAGTACTTC
few,TRBJ1-2,-,TRBV2,CASRTGGYTF,TGTGCCAGCAGGACGGGGGGCTACACCTTC
-,TRBJ2-3,-,TRBV5-1,CASSAALGGGTDTQYF,TGCGCCAGCAGCGCCGCCCTAGGGGGTGGCACAGATACGCAGTATTTT
many,TRBJ1-4,TRBD1,TRBV12-3/TRBV12-4,CASSRDRTVEKLFF,TGTGCCAGCAGCAGGGACAGAACGGTTGAAAAACTGTTTTTT
-,TRBJ1-5,-,TRBV24-1,CASSEADQPQHF,TGTGCCTCCTCAGAGGCAGATCAGCCCCAGCATTTT
-,TRBJ1-1,TRBD1,TRBV18,CASSSTGDDTEAFF,TGTGCCAGCTCATCGACAGGGGATGACACTGAAGCTTTCTTT
-,TRBJ1-5,TRBD1,TRBV28,CASSPETGHQPQHF,TGTGCCAGCAGTCCGGAGACAGGGCATCAGCCCCAGCATTTT
-,TRBJ1-6,-,TRBV7-9,CASQGQGSPLHF,TGTGCCAGTCAGGGTCAGGGTTCACCCCTCCACTTT
many,TRBJ1-4,TRBD1,TRBV12-3/TRBV12-4,CASSRTGWDEKLFF,TGTGCCAGCAGCCGGACAGGGTGGGACGAAAAACTGTTTTTT